These 19 T cell receptor beta chains originate from one sample sequenced in a study of shared clonotypes between healthy human individuals. Produced via immunoSEQ multiplex PCR; TCRdb's table is partial and in-frame only. Found here are roughly 2.5 million clones, over 85% of them singletons; the top ten hold more than 0.12%. Source material: naive CD4+ T cells sorted from blood. The subset was: CD45RA+ positively selected. The receptors were gathered from a man in his late teens or twenties in good health.

The rearrangement links TRBV6-5 to TRBJ2-3; 7 bases line up with TRBD1. This CDR3 contains 14 residues. J gave up 2 bases and V 6 bases, and 5 bases lay outside the gene matches. Germline V gene lookup returns CDR1 MNHEY and CDR2 SVGAGI. The CDR3 protein is CASSTGQYTDTQYF. The CDR3 DNA reads as TGTGCCAGCAGCACGGGACAGTACACAGATACGCAGTATTTT.

V and J are TRBV5-8 and TRBJ1-2; 7 bases are shared with TRBD1. With V trimmed by 5 bases and J by 8 bases, 6 bases remained unmatched. This CDR3 region has 12 residues. CDR1 SGHTS and CDR2 YDEGEE come from the germline V gene. The CDR3 here is CASRHRGGGYTF. CDR3 DNA: TGTGCCAGCAGACACAGGGGAGGCGGCTACACCTTC.

The gene calls are TRBV27 and TRBJ2-2; unclear D gene. This CDR3 contains 16 residues. Germline V lookup: CDR1 MNHEY, CDR2 SMNVEV (reference sequence). Trimming removed 4 bases at V and 0 bases at J, with 12 bases between. Here the CDR3 reads CASSSYIQTNTGELFF. The CDR3 DNA reads TGTGCCAGCAGTTCTTATATACAGACGAACACCGGGGAGCTGTTTTTT.

The rearrangement links TRBV6-6 to TRBJ2-7; maybe TRBD2 (5 bases). CDR1 MNHNY and CDR2 SVGAGI come from the germline V gene (reference sequence). The V end lost 5 bases, the J end lost 3 bases, and 14 bases lay between the germline ends. CDR3 size: 14 residues. The CDR3 DNA is TGTGCCAGCAGTGACCGACTAAGATACTACGAGCAGTACTTC. This sequence encodes CASSDRLRYYEQYF.

This clone has just one count. The rearrangement uses TRBV5-1 and TRBJ2-1, with D possibly TRBD2 on 6 matching bases. V dropped 4 bases and J dropped 0 bases, with 8 bases sitting between them. The CDR3 contains 14 residues. CDR1 is SGHRS and CDR2 is YFSETQ in the germline V gene. CDR3 in amino acids: CASSTGDSYNEQFF. In DNA form, the CDR3 reads TGCGCCAGCAGCACGGGGGACTCCTACAATGAGCAGTTCTTC. The full variable domain, completed using reference TRBV5-1 and TRBJ2-1, is KAGVTQTPRYLIKTRGQQVTLSCSPISGHRSVSWYQQTPGQGLQFLFEYFSETQRNKGNFPGRFSGRQFSNSRSEMNVSTLELGDSALYLCASSTGDSYNEQFFGPGTRLTVL.

The rearrangement uses TRBV2 and TRBJ2-7, with TRBD1 as a possible D gene (6 bases). This CDR3 contains 12 residues. Germline assignment: CDR1 SNHLY and CDR2 FYNNEI. V was shortened by 8 bases and J by 5 bases, with 13 bases between the two germline ends. The chain's CDR3 is CASALGAHEQYF. The CDR3 DNA reads as TGTGCCAGCGCTTTGGGGGCCCACGAGCAGTACTTC.

This clone was observed a single time. This same CDR3 is encoded by further DNA sequences in the sample. This sequence joins TRBV6-1 and TRBJ1-5; 9 bases line up with TRBD1. The CDR3 is made up of 14 amino acids. Germline V lookup: CDR1 MNHNS, CDR2 SASEGT. After removal of 6 bases from V and 6 bases from J, the junction contained 6 bases not matched to a gene. The CDR3 region is CASSRTGEGQPQHF. CDR3 coding DNA: TGTGCCAGCAGCCGGACAGGGGAGGGTCAGCCCCAGCATTTT.

The rearrangement links TRBV6-1 to TRBJ2-7; 8 bases match TRBD1. CDR1 MNHNS and CDR2 SASEGT come from the germline V gene. Trimming at V came to 7 bases and at J to 4 bases, leaving 9 bases not matched to a gene. The CDR3 has 14 amino acids. The CDR3 DNA is TGTGCCAGCAATGCAGCGGACAGGGTTTACGAGCAGTACTTC. Translation gives CASNAADRVYEQYF.

The V and J genes are TRBV7-2 and TRBJ1-5; 9 bases are a match to TRBD1. The CDR3 is 15 residues long. J gave up 3 bases and V 5 bases, and 5 bases lay outside the gene matches. CDR1 is SGHTA, CDR2 FQGNSA, per germline. In DNA, the CDR3 is TGTGCCAGCAGCGCCGGGACAGGGAACAATCAGCCCCAGCATTTT. Translated: CASSAGTGNNQPQHF.

V and J are TRBV25-1 and TRBJ1-2; D is possibly TRBD1 (6 bases). This CDR3 region has 12 residues. V lost 8 bases, J lost 6 bases, and 13 bases lay in between. Germline values: CDR1 MGHDK, CDR2 SYGVNS. Written as DNA, the CDR3 is TGTGCCAGCGGTGGGTGGGGGCATGGCTACACCTTC. Residues: CASGGWGHGYTF.

This chain connects TRBV28 to TRBJ1-2; possibly TRBD1 for D (5 bases). Trimming cost V 7 bases and J 5 bases, with 14 bases left between them. The CDR3 has 13 residues. Germline V gene sequence: CDR1 MDHEN, CDR2 SYDVKM. The CDR3 protein is CASKLDKTYGYTF. CDR3 nucleotides: TGTGCCAGCAAATTGGACAAAACGTATGGCTACACCTTC.

The rearrangement uses TRBV19 and TRBJ2-7; 11 bases match TRBD2. Germline V gives CDR1 LNHDA, CDR2 SQIVND (reference sequence). J gave up 4 bases and V 3 bases, and 5 bases lay outside the gene matches. CDR3 length equals 15 residues. CDR3 in DNA: TGTGCCAGTAGTATCTTGGCTAGCGGGGGGTACGAGCAGTACTTC. Its protein is CASSILASGGYEQYF.

CDR3 DNA: TGTGCCAGCAGTGATACAGGGGGTCTCTACGAGCAGTACTTC. Its protein product is CASSDTGGLYEQYF. This chain uses TRBV25-1 with TRBJ2-7; 8 nucleotides match TRBD1. The germline gives CDR1 MGHDK, CDR2 SYGVNS. Unmatched junction bases numbered 4, after V lost 3 bases and J lost 3 bases. This CDR3 region has 14 residues.

The rearrangement links TRBV5-4 to TRBJ1-1; D gene ambiguous. This CDR3 has 13 amino acids. CDR1 and CDR2 from the germline V gene are SGHNT and YYREEE (reference sequence). Trimming stripped 0 bases from V and 4 bases from J, with 7 bases between. CDR3: CASSLGLFTEAFF. The CDR3 DNA is TGTGCCAGCAGCTTGGGGCTGTTCACTGAAGCTTTCTTT.

The chain has TRBV7-8 and TRBJ2-7, with unresolved D. Germline CDR1 is SGHVS and CDR2 is FQNEAQ. Trimming pared 4 bases from V and 4 bases from J, leaving 11 bases between. The CDR3 spans 13 residues. DNA of the CDR3: TGTGCCAGCAGCTGGGCAAAAGAATACGAGCAGTACTTC. Amino acids: CASSWAKEYEQYF.

This clone has more than one count but fewer than ten. The chain joins TRBV25-1 to TRBJ2-7; TRBD1 matches at 11 bases. Trimming cost V 4 bases and J 0 bases; bases outside gene matches: 8. CDR3 length: 17 residues. CDR1 is MGHDK and CDR2 is SYGVNS in the germline V gene. In DNA form, the CDR3 reads TGTGCCAGCAGTGCCGGGACAGGGGGAATTTCCTCCTACGAGCAGTACTTC. Its protein product is CASSAGTGGISSYEQYF.

The CDR3 here is CASSLYDRGEKLFF. The CDR3 coding sequence is TGTGCCAGCAGCTTATACGACAGGGGTGAAAAACTGTTTTTT. This chain links TRBV7-9 with TRBJ1-4, with TRBD1 matching 8 bases. After removal of 2 bases from V and 7 bases from J, the junction contained 3 bases not matched to a gene. The CDR3 contains 14 residues. The germline CDR1 and CDR2 sequences are SEHNR and FQNEAQ (reference sequence). Full variable domain (remainder filled in from reference TRBV7-9 and TRBJ1-4): DTGVSQNPRHKITKRGQNVTFRCDPISEHNRLYWYRQTLGQGPEFLTYFQNEAQLEKSRLLSDRFSAERPKGSFSTLEIQRTEQGDSAMYLCASSLYDRGEKLFFGSGTQLSVL.

This clone has only one observation. This rearrangement joins TRBV15 to TRBJ1-5, with 8 bases that match TRBD1. The V segment lost 1 base and the J segment 5 bases; nucleotides outside the gene matches: 4. Germline V gene data show CDR1 as LNHNV and CDR2 as YYDKDF (reference sequence). There are 15 residues in the CDR3. CDR3 residues: CATSRGDRGDQPQHF. CDR3 coding DNA: TGTGCCACCAGCAGAGGCGACAGGGGAGATCAGCCCCAGCATTTT.

The chain employs TRBV7-2 and TRBJ1-2; perhaps TRBD1 as D (5 bases). The CDR3 consists of 12 residues. Per the germline V gene, CDR1 is SGHTA and CDR2 is FQGNSA. Trimming cost V 7 bases and J 3 bases, with 9 bases left between them. The CDR3 region has the DNA TGTGCCAGCAACGAGGGACACTATGGCTACACCTTC. Translating gives CASNEGHYGYTF.